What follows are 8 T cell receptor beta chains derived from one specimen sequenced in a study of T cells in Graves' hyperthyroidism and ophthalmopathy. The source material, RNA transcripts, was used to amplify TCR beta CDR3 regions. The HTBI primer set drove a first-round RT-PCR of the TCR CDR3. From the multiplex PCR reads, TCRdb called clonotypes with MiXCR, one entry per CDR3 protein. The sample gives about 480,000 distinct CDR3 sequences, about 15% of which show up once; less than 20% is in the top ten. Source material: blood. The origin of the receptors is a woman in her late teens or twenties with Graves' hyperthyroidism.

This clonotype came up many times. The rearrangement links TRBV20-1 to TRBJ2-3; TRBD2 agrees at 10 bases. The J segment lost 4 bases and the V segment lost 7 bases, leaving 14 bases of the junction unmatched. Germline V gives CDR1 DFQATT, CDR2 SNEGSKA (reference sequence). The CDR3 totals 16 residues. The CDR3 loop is CSGGRASGRGSDTQYF. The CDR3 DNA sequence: TGCAGTGGGGGTAGGGCTAGCGGGAGAGGGTCAGATACGCAGTATTTT.

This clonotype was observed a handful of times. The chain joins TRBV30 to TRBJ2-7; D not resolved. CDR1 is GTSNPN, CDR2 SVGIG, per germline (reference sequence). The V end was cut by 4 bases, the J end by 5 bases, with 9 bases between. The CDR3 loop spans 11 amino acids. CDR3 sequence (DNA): TGTGCCTGGAACGTCCTGAACGAGCAGTACTTC. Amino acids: CAWNVLNEQYF.

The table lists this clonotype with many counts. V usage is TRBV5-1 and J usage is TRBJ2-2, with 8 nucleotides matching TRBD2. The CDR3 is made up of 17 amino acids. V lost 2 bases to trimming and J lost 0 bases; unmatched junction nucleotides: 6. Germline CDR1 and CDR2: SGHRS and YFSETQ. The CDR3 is CASSFAPSGPNTGELFF. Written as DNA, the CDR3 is TGCGCCAGCAGCTTCGCCCCTAGCGGGCCGAACACCGGGGAGCTGTTTTTT.

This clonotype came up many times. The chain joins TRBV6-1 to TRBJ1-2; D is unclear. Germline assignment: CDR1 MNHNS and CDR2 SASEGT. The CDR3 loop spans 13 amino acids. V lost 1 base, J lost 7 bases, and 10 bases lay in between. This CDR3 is CASSEVLDGGYTF. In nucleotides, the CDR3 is TGTGCCAGCAGTGAAGTTTTGGACGGTGGCTACACCTTC.

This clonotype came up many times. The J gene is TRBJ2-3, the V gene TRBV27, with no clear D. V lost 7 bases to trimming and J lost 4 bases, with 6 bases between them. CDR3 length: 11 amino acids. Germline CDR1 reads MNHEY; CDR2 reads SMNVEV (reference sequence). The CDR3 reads CASTEADTQYF. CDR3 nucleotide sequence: TGTGCCAGCACCGAAGCAGATACGCAGTATTTT.

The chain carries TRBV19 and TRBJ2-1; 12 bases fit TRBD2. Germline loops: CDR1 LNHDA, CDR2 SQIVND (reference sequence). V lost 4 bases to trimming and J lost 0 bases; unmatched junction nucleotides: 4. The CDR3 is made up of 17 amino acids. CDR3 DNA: TGTGCCAGTAGTACCCCGACTAGCGGGAGCTCCTACAATGAGCAGTTCTTC. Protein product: CASSTPTSGSSYNEQFF.

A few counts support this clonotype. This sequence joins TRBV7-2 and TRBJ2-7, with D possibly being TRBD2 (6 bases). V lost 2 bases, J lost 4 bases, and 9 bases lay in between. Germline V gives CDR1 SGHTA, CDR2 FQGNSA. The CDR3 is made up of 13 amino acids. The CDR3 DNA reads TGTGCCAGCAGCTTACTAGCGAGGTACGAGCAGTACTTC. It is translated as CASSLLARYEQYF.

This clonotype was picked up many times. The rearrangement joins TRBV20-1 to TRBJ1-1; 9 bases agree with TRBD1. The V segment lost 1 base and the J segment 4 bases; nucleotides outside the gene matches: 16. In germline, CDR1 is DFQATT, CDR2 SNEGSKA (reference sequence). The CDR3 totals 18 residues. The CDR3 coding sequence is TGCAGTGCTAGAGCTCGGGACAGGGTATTTTTCGGGACCACTGAAGCTTTCTTT. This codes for CSARARDRVFFGTTEAFF.